This T cell receptor beta chain stems from a study of human T cells and chemical hapten exposure. Findings and caveats of the study: The study found that PT1 expanded TCR counts correlated positively with patch test score.

Trimming took off 2 bases at V and 6 bases at J, with 13 bases between the two ends. CDR3 length equals 14 residues. Germline V CDR1 and CDR2: SEHNR, FQNEAQ (reference sequence). Noted time point: pre-sensitization, week 0. The treatment: therapeutic diphenylcyclopropenone sensitization with weekly scalp DPC. Unfractionated whole blood yielded total RNA. Each CDR3 protein is one row after TCRdb ran MiXCR on the RACE reads. The sample yields roughly 100,000 distinct CDR3 sequences, approximately 10% seen once. On this clonotype: Its antigen is still unknown.

The material sequenced was whole blood, taken in connection with sensitization to the hapten diphenylcyclopropenone (DPC). The chain links TRBV7-9 to TRBJ1-2, with TRBD1 as a possible D gene (5 bases). The sequence was obtained from a woman aged 60-70 years with alopecia areata. Some clones in this sample may be carry-over from other donors' samples. The CDR3 DNA sequence: TGTGCCAGCAGCTTATTGTTCGGGGGACATGGCTACACCTTC. It codes for CASSLLFGGHGYTF.